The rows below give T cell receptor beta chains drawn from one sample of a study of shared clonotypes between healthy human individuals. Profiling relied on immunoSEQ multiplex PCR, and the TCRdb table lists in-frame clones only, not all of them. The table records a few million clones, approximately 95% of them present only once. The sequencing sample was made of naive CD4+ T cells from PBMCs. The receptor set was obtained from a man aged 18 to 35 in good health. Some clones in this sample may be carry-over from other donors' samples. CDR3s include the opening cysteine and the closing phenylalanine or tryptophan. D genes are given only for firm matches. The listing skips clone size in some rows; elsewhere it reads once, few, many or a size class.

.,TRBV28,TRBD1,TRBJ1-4,CASRRQGVATNEKLFF,TGTGCCAGCAGACGACAGGGGGTTGCAACTAATGAAAAACTGTTTTTT
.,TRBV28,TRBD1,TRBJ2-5,CASSPSYGRGHQETQYF,TGTGCCAGCAGTCCTTCGTATGGCAGGGGGCACCAAGAGACCCAGTACTTC
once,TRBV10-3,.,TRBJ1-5,CATAQDNQPQHF,TGTGCCACCGCTCAGGACAATCAGCCCCAGCATTTT
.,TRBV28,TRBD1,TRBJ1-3,CASSLRARGLSGNTIYF,TGTGCCAGCAGTTTAAGGGCCAGGGGGCTCTCTGGAAACACCATATATTTT
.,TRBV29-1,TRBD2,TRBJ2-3,CSVDSQWSGRADTQYF,TGCAGCGTTGACTCACAATGGAGCGGGAGAGCAGATACGCAGTATTTT
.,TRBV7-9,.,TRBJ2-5,CASSLGRGETQYF,TGTGCCAGCAGCTTAGGGAGAGGGGAGACCCAGTACTTC
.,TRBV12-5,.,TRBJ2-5,CASGLFGTQYF,TGTGCTAGTGGTTTGTTTGGGACCCAGTACTTC
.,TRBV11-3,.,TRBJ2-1,CASRPRQGHYNEQFF,TGTGCCAGCAGGCCCCGGCAGGGGCACTACAATGAGCAGTTCTTC
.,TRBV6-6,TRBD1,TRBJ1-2,CASSRDRGDYGYTF,TGTGCCAGCAGTCGGGACAGGGGGGACTATGGCTACACCTTC
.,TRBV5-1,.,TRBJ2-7,CASSLSGVDYEQYF,TGCGCCAGCAGCTTGTCGGGAGTAGACTACGAGCAGTACTTC
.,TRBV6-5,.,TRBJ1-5,CASSRTSNQPQHF,TGTGCCAGCAGCCGGACCAGCAATCAGCCCCAGCATTTT
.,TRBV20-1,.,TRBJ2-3,CSAHLDTQYF,TGCAGTGCCCACCTGGATACGCAGTATTTT
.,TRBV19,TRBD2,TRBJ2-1,CASSIQRSGRAWHNEQFF,TGTGCCAGTAGTATCCAAAGAAGCGGGAGGGCCTGGCACAATGAGCAGTTCTTC
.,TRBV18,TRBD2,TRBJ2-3,CASSPGLAAPGTQYF,TGTGCCAGCTCACCGGGACTAGCGGCCCCGGGTACGCAGTATTTT
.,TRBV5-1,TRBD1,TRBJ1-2,CASSLGGPGQGNYGYTF,TGCGCCAGCAGCTTGGGGGGACCGGGACAGGGGAACTATGGCTACACCTTC
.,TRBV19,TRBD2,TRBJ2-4,CASSILLAGGSQYF,TGTGCCAGTAGTATCCTACTAGCGGGAGGAAGTCAGTACTTC
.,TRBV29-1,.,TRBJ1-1,CSVESRVSDTEAFF,TGCAGCGTTGAGTCGCGGGTCTCGGACACTGAAGCTTTCTTT
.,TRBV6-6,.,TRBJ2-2,CASSPRGQSNTGELFF,TGTGCCAGCAGTCCCCGGGGGCAGTCGAACACCGGGGAGCTGTTTTTT
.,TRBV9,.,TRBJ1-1,CASSHQDSDTEAFF,TGTGCCAGCAGCCATCAAGACAGTGACACTGAAGCTTTCTTT
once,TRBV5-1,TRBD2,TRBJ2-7,CASSWGPSGVGEQYF,TGCGCCAGCAGCTGGGGGCCTAGCGGGGTGGGCGAGCAGTACTTC
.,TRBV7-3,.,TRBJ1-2,CASSLSGARGYTF,TGTGCCAGCAGCTTATCGGGGGCGCGGGGCTACACCTTC
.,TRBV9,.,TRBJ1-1,CASSPLFGGRGNTEAFF,TGTGCCAGCAGCCCGCTTTTCGGGGGGCGCGGGAACACTGAAGCTTTCTTT
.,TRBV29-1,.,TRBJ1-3,CSVAVSSGNTIYF,TGCAGCGTTGCGGTCAGCTCTGGAAACACCATATATTTT
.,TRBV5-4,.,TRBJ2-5,CASSPEGFLQETQYF,TGTGCCAGCAGCCCGGAGGGGTTCCTCCAAGAGACCCAGTACTTC
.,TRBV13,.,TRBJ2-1,CASSLGLRGSPFF,TGTGCCAGCAGCTTAGGCCTTAGGGGTTCCCCGTTCTTC
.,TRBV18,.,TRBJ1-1,CASSPQGIRDTEAFF,TGTGCCAGCTCACCTCAGGGGATTCGGGACACTGAAGCTTTCTTT
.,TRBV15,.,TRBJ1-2,CATSRATDNGYTF,TGTGCCACCAGCAGGGCAACAGATAATGGCTACACCTTC
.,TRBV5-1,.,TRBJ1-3,CASSVGRTVLSGNTIYF,TGCGCCAGCAGCGTGGGGCGGACAGTTCTCTCTGGAAACACCATATATTTT
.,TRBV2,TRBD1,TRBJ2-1,CASIGTANYNEQFF,TGTGCCAGCATTGGGACAGCAAACTACAATGAGCAGTTCTTC
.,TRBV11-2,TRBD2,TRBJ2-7,CASSPLAGGPTGEQYF,TGTGCCAGCAGCCCTCTAGCGGGAGGGCCCACGGGTGAGCAGTACTTC
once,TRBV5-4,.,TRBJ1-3,CASSWFSGNSGNTIYF,TGTGCCAGCAGCTGGTTCTCGGGGAACTCTGGAAACACCATATATTTT
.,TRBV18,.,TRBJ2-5,CASSPTQEETQYF,TGTGCCAGCTCACCAACTCAAGAAGAGACCCAGTACTTC
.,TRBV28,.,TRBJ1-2,CASSLQGYGYTF,TGTGCCAGCAGTCTACAGGGTTATGGCTACACCTTC
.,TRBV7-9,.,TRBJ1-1,CASARTLRMNTEAFF,TGTGCCAGCGCCCGGACACTACGCATGAACACTGAAGCTTTCTTT
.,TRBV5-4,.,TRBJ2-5,CASSQGRGSYQETQYF,TGTGCCAGCAGCCAGGGACGGGGCTCGTACCAAGAGACCCAGTACTTC